This T cell receptor beta chain was profiled in a study of blood T cell repertoires in COVID-19. Study-wide background: There were acute and convalescent COVID-19 samples, and they came from the United States, Italy and Spain. PBMCs, B-cell-depleted T cells, or T cells provided the cDNA or gDNA that made up the material.

CDR3 length: 15 residues. Germline lookup yields CDR1 SGDLS and CDR2 YYNGEE. V was shortened by 3 bases and J by 7 bases, with 19 bases between the two germline ends. How the authors handled the data: Estimation of nucleated cell counts relied on the amplification of reference gene primers. Profiling relied on immunoSEQ multiplex PCR, and the TCRdb table lists in-frame clones only, not all of them. Clone size and V and J calls were adopted from that table, with D and trimming inferred from the DNA. Of more than 95,000 clones in the sample, over 60% were seen once. The V gene is TRBV9, the J gene TRBJ1-1; no firm D call. This receptor was identified in a man aged 35-49 years with active or convalescent COVID-19. The source material was peripheral blood. The CDR3 sequence: CASSGEEVGGLEAFF. The CDR3 DNA follows: TGTGCCAGCAGCGGGGAGGAGGTTGGCGGGCTTGAAGCTTTCTTT.